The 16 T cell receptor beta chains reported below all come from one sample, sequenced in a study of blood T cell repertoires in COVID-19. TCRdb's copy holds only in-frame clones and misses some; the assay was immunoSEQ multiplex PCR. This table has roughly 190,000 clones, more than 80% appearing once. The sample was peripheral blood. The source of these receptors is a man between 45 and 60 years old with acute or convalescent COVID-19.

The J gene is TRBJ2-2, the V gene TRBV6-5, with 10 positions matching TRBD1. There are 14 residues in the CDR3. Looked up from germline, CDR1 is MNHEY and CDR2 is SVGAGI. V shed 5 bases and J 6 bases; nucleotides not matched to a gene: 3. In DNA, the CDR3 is TGTGCCAGCAGTAAGGGACAGGGGTCCGGGGAGCTGTTTTTT. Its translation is CASSKGQGSGELFF.

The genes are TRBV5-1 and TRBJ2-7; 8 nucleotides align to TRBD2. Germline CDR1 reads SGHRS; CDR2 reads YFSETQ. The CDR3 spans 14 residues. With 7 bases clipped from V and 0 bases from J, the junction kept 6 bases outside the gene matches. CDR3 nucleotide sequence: TGCGCCAGCCGCAGAGCGGGAGACTCCTACGAGCAGTACTTC. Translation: CASRRAGDSYEQYF.

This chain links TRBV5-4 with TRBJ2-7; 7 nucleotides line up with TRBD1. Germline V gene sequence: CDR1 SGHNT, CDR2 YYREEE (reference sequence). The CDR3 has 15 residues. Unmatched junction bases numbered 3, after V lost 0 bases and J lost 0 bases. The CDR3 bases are TGTGCCAGCAGCTTGGCACAGGGGCCCTCCTACGAGCAGTACTTC. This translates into CASSLAQGPSYEQYF.

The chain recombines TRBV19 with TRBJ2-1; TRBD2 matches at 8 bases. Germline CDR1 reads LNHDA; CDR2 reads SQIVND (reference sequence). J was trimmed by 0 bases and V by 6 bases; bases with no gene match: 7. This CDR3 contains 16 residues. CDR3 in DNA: TGTGCCAGTAGACTTAGCGGGACTTCCTCCTACAATGAGCAGTTCTTC. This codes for CASRLSGTSSYNEQFF. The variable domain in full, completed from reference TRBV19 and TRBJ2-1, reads DGGITQSPKYLFRKEGQNVTLSCEQNLNHDAMYWYRQDPGQGLRLIYYSQIVNDFQKGDIAEGYSVSREKKESFPLTVTSAQKNPTAFYLCASRLSGTSSYNEQFFGPGTRLTVL.

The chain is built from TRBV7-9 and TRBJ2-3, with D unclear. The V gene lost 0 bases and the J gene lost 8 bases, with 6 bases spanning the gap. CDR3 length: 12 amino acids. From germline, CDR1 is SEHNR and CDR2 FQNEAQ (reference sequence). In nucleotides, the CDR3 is TGTGCCAGCAGCTTAGCGCGCGGTACGCAGTATTTT. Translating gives CASSLARGTQYF. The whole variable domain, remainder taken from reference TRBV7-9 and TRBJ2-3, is DTGVSQNPRHKITKRGQNVTFRCDPISEHNRLYWYRQTLGQGPEFLTYFQNEAQLEKSRLLSDRFSAERPKGSFSTLEIQRTEQGDSAMYLCASSLARGTQYFGPGTRLTVL.

CDR3 sequence: CASTTPGATNEKLFF. The CDR3 bases are TGTGCCAGCACTACCCCGGGAGCAACTAATGAAAAACTGTTTTTT. The chain is built from TRBV7-9 and TRBJ1-4; D is unresolved. Per the germline V gene, CDR1 is SEHNR and CDR2 is FQNEAQ (reference sequence). CDR3 length: 15 residues. Deletions cut 7 bases from V and 0 bases from J, with 12 bases between.

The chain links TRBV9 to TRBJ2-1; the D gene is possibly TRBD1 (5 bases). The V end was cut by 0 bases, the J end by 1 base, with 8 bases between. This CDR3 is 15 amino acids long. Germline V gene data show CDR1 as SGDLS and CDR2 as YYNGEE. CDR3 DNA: TGTGCCAGCAGCGTAGAGGGGAAATCCTACAATGAGCAGTTCTTC. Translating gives CASSVEGKSYNEQFF.

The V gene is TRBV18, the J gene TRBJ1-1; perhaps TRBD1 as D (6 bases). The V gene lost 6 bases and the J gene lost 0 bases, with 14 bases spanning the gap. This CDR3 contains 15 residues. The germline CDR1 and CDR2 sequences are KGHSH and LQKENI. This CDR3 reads CASSLGAPMNTEAFF. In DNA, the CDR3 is TGTGCCAGCTCCCTGGGGGCACCTATGAACACTGAAGCTTTCTTT.

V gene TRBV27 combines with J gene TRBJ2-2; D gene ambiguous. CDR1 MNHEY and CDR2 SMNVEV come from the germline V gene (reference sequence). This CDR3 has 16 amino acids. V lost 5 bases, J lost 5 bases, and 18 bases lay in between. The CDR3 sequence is CASSPLAVGPTGELFF. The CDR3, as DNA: TGTGCCAGCAGTCCATTAGCTGTCGGTCCTACCGGGGAGCTGTTTTTT.

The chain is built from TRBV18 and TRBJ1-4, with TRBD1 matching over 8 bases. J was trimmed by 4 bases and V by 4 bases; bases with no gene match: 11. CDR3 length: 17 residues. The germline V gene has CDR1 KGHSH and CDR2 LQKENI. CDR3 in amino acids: CASSRTAGGLVNEKLFF. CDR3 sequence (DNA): TGTGCCAGCTCACGTACCGCAGGGGGCCTAGTTAATGAAAAACTGTTTTTT.

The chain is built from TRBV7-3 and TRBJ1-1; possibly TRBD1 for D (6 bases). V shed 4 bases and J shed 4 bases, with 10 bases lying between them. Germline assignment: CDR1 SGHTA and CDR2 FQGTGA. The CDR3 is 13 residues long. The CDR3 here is CASSSGEGTEAFF. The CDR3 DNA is TGTGCCAGCAGCTCAGGGGAGGGCACTGAAGCTTTCTTT.

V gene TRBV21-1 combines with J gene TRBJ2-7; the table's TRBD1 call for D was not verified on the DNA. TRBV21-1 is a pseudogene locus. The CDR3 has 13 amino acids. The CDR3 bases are TGTGCCAGAGAGGGGACAGGGAAGCGCGAGCAGTACTTC. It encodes CAREGTGKREQYF.

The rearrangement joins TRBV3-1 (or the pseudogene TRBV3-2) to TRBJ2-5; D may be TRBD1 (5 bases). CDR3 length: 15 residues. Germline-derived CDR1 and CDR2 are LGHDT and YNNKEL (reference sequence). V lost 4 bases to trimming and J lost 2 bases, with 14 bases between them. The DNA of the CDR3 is TGTGCCAGCAGCCGTGGACATACACCTCAAGAGACCCAGTACTTC. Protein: CASSRGHTPQETQYF.

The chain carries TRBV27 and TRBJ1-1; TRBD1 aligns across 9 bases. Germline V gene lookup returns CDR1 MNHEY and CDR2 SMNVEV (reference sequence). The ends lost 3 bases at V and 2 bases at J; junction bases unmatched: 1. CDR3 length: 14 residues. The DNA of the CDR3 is TGTGCCAGCAGTTTGGGACAGGGAAACACTGAAGCTTTCTTT. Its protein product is CASSLGQGNTEAFF.

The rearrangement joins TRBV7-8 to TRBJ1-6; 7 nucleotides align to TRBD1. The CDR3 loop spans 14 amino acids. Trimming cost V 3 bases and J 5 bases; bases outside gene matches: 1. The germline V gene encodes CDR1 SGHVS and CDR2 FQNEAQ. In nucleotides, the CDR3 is TGTGCCAGCAGCTTGACAGGGAATAATTCACCCCTCCACTTT. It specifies CASSLTGNNSPLHF.

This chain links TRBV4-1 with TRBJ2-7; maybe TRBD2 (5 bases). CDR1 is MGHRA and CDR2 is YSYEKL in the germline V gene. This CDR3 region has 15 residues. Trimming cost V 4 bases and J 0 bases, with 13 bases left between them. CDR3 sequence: CASSLGLLPSYEQYF. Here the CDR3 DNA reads TGCGCCAGCAGCCTTGGACTCCTACCCTCCTACGAGCAGTACTTC.